These T cell receptor beta chains were read from a single sample in a study of molecular identifiers for immune sequencing clone quantification. TCRdb fed the PCR reads into MiXCR, producing one record per CDR3 protein. The sample holds roughly 630,000 distinct CDR3 sequences, approximately 24% seen once. The specimen sequenced was naive CD8+ T cells from blood, with Jurkat cell RNA spiked in. The source is a human donor in good health. Some libraries in this study had Jurkat cell RNA spiked in. Each CDR3 is given without its conserved first and last residue. Fields, in order: V gene, CDR3 length, J gene, CDR3 protein.

V gene: TRBV20-1
CDR3 length: 13
J gene: TRBJ2-7
CDR3 protein: SARSSARGDAEQY

V gene: TRBV2
CDR3 length: 15
J gene: TRBJ2-2
CDR3 protein: ASSEIVGAGITGELF

V gene: TRBV5-6
CDR3 length: 14
J gene: TRBJ1-1
CDR3 protein: ASSWGQGTVNTEAF

V gene: TRBV27
CDR3 length: 15
J gene: TRBJ2-6
CDR3 protein: ASRVVGVTSGANVLT

V gene: TRBV19
CDR3 length: 11
J gene: TRBJ2-7
CDR3 protein: ASSTGLISAQY

V gene: TRBV4-3
CDR3 length: 16
J gene: TRBJ1-5
CDR3 protein: ASSQEVGGGQVRQPQH

V gene: TRBV2
CDR3 length: 13
J gene: TRBJ1-1
CDR3 protein: ASSEDGRRNTKAF

V gene: TRBV6-6
CDR3 length: 9
J gene: TRBJ1-5
CDR3 protein: ASGRGQPQH

V gene: TRBV6-2/TRBV6-3
CDR3 length: 14
J gene: TRBJ2-3
CDR3 protein: ASTNALGGSTATQY

V gene: TRBV9
CDR3 length: 13
J gene: TRBJ2-3
CDR3 protein: ASSVGGSGTDTQY

V gene: TRBV24-1
CDR3 length: 11
J gene: TRBJ2-1
CDR3 protein: ATSLTGFGEQF

V gene: TRBV11-3
CDR3 length: 10
J gene: TRBJ2-1
CDR3 protein: ASSLGDSGQF

V gene: TRBV7-6
CDR3 length: 11
J gene: TRBJ1-1
CDR3 protein: ASSLAGGAEAF

V gene: TRBV3-1
CDR3 length: 10
J gene: TRBJ2-3
CDR3 protein: ASSQNTDAQY

V gene: TRBV27
CDR3 length: 12
J gene: TRBJ2-7
CDR3 protein: ASSADSHPDEQY

V gene: TRBV6-5
CDR3 length: 11
J gene: TRBJ2-3
CDR3 protein: ASSYSTGDTQY

V gene: TRBV19
CDR3 length: 11
J gene: TRBJ2-3
CDR3 protein: ASRRTGEDTQY

V gene: TRBV20-1
CDR3 length: 9
J gene: TRBJ1-1
CDR3 protein: SARDVTEAF

V gene: TRBV24-1
CDR3 length: 13
J gene: TRBJ2-5
CDR3 protein: ATSERTGGIETQY

V gene: TRBV20-1
CDR3 length: 11
J gene: TRBJ2-7
CDR3 protein: SAKPGLTYEQY

V gene: TRBV6-5
CDR3 length: 12
J gene: TRBJ1-1
CDR3 protein: ASSSSGADTEAF

V gene: TRBV7-6
CDR3 length: 13
J gene: TRBJ2-7
CDR3 protein: ASSTETGGSGEQY

V gene: TRBV7-8
CDR3 length: 12
J gene: TRBJ2-3
CDR3 protein: ASSLGGRTDTQY

V gene: TRBV20-1
CDR3 length: 10
J gene: TRBJ2-3
CDR3 protein: SAGFITDTQY

V gene: TRBV12-3/TRBV12-4
CDR3 length: 15
J gene: TRBJ2-1
CDR3 protein: ASSRSGSANPFDEQF

V gene: TRBV10-3
CDR3 length: 11
J gene: TRBJ2-1
CDR3 protein: AISDSSYNEQF

V gene: TRBV23-1
CDR3 length: 11
J gene: TRBJ2-7
CDR3 protein: ASSPGTGHEQY

V gene: TRBV12-3/TRBV12-4
CDR3 length: 13
J gene: TRBJ2-5
CDR3 protein: ASSPPGQTQETQY

V gene: TRBV19
CDR3 length: 14
J gene: TRBJ1-5
CDR3 protein: ASTGGAGGGNQPQH

V gene: TRBV9
CDR3 length: 15
J gene: TRBJ2-5
CDR3 protein: ASSGTSSGRGRETQY

V gene: TRBV19
CDR3 length: 9
J gene: TRBJ1-2
CDR3 protein: ASSIGDGYT

V gene: TRBV9
CDR3 length: 13
J gene: TRBJ1-1
CDR3 protein: ASSLFSGGNTEAF

V gene: TRBV6-1
CDR3 length: 12
J gene: TRBJ2-7
CDR3 protein: ASSEGRLSYEQY

V gene: TRBV5-1
CDR3 length: 10
J gene: TRBJ2-7
CDR3 protein: ASSAGQPEQY

V gene: TRBV27
CDR3 length: 12
J gene: TRBJ1-5
CDR3 protein: AGSKGGGRQPQH

V gene: TRBV7-2
CDR3 length: 12
J gene: TRBJ2-7
CDR3 protein: ASSFGTSSYEQY

V gene: TRBV6-5
CDR3 length: 12
J gene: TRBJ2-5
CDR3 protein: ASRDRDTQETQY

V gene: TRBV29-1
CDR3 length: 13
J gene: TRBJ2-1
CDR3 protein: SVELASETYNEQF

V gene: TRBV7-9
CDR3 length: 12
J gene: TRBJ2-7
CDR3 protein: ASSQGLGIYEQY

V gene: TRBV4-1
CDR3 length: 15
J gene: TRBJ2-5
CDR3 protein: ASSPPGGLALRETQY

V gene: TRBV27
CDR3 length: 12
J gene: TRBJ1-1
CDR3 protein: ASWDRGRNGEAF

V gene: TRBV28
CDR3 length: 12
J gene: TRBJ2-5
CDR3 protein: ASSKGLWTETQY

V gene: TRBV12-5
CDR3 length: 10
J gene: TRBJ2-2
CDR3 protein: ASGSGFRELF

V gene: TRBV27
CDR3 length: 11
J gene: TRBJ2-7
CDR3 protein: ASKAGGSYEQY

V gene: TRBV4-1
CDR3 length: 16
J gene: TRBJ2-7
CDR3 protein: ASSQLGQAGGGSYEQY

V gene: TRBV7-9
CDR3 length: 12
J gene: TRBJ1-2
CDR3 protein: ASSSDRGLYGYT

V gene: TRBV7-6
CDR3 length: 18
J gene: TRBJ2-6
CDR3 protein: ASSLGGGLEWSSGANVLT

V gene: TRBV5-6
CDR3 length: 14
J gene: TRBJ2-7
CDR3 protein: ASSLQLAGGPYEQY

V gene: TRBV28
CDR3 length: 11
J gene: TRBJ2-5
CDR3 protein: ASSSGTWETQY

V gene: TRBV28
CDR3 length: 14
J gene: TRBJ2-7
CDR3 protein: ASSLHLAGGSYEQY

V gene: TRBV23-1
CDR3 length: 16
J gene: TRBJ1-5
CDR3 protein: ASSQSNRALYSNQPQH

V gene: TRBV18
CDR3 length: 11
J gene: TRBJ2-1
CDR3 protein: AGSPPAGNEQF

V gene: TRBV9
CDR3 length: 15
J gene: TRBJ2-6
CDR3 protein: ASSDRQGSSGAPVLT

V gene: TRBV19
CDR3 length: 12
J gene: TRBJ1-5
CDR3 protein: ASGRALPNQPQH